Here is one T cell receptor beta chain with its context. This clonotype was counted many times. Its specific antigen is unknown. There are no base qualities to consult, and no much larger clone falls within one base. The TCR beta CDR3 regions were amplified from RNA transcripts. The first round of RT-PCR for the TCR CDR3 was performed with the HTBI primer set and the Qiagen OneStep RT-PCR kit. Libraries were constructed in a second round of multiplex PCR, after which size selection and purification were carried out. Sequencing of the libraries was done on an Illumina HiSeq2000 using paired-end 100 bp reads. Per the source publication's procedure: Raw data were processed with SOAPnuke, discarding reads with adapters, uncalled bases, mean Phred below 15, or no exact constant-primer or identifier match. COPE v1.2.5 was used to merge the high-quality paired reads, and each unique nucleotide sequence was defined as a clonotype. MiTCR v1.1 was used to align clonotypes to the IMGT TRBV, TRBD and TRBJ reference segments. Analysis was restricted to V-J combinations with a frequency above 0.0001, which covered roughly 99% of repertoires. The TCS score was defined as the ratio of F50 (clonal expansion) to E x V (chaos), calculated using BLOSUM62-based TCRdist between CDR3 peptides within each V-J. Welch's t-statistics and random forest reduced several hundred V-J features to about 12, which were used in a naive Bayes classifier (R e1071). TCRdb passed the public sequencing reads through fastp at Q25 and MiXCR, retaining productive beta sequences. When rows share a CDR3 protein, they turn into one entry using the most common DNA and genes. The V and J calls follow TCRdb's processing rather than the paper's. The sample table holds under 700,000 distinct CDR3 sequences, of which roughly 17% were seen once. The top ten clonotypes cover about 17% of the sample.

The sample comes from a study of T cells in Graves' hyperthyroidism and ophthalmopathy (dated by TCRdb to the late 2010s). The study in broad terms: Peripheral blood samples were taken at the time of initial diagnosis, prior to any treatment. Whether ophthalmopathy could be predicted prospectively was tested in an independent validation cohort made up of roughly 20 hyperthyroidism patients plus 17 patients who later progressed to ophthalmopathy. TCR Vbeta CDR3 sequencing of 130 to 150 peripheral blood samples (approximately 44 ophthalmopathy, 75 to 80 hyperthyroidism and roughly 17 progressor patients) is reported in the paper. To identify TCR V-J signatures that set the groups apart, the researchers used a discovery cohort of about a hundred patients, made up of roughly 40 with Graves' ophthalmopathy and 55 to 65 with stable Graves' hyperthyroidism. For training and testing, the 100 or so patients in the discovery cohort were randomly divided in a 7:3 ratio. Thyroid tissue and blood T-cell repertoires from about six Graves' hyperthyroidism patients were also compared in the study. After sampling, hyperthyroidism patients received methimazole starting at 30 mg daily, and ophthalmopathy patients received high-dose intravenous methylprednisolone. Study-wide findings and limitations: Blood samples also contained most of the expanded thyroid clonotypes (frequency above 0.001), which suggests that blood repertoires may reflect thyroid immune responses. In cross-validation, a model built on a 13 V-J signature told ophthalmopathy apart from stable hyperthyroidism with less than 90% sensitivity and around 81% specificity, and in testing the same model reached 80%/75%. In validation, the model predicted progression to ophthalmopathy a median of 6.5 months before onset, with over 60% sensitivity and around 76% specificity. No statistical method was used to set the sample size in advance, and investigators knew the group allocation.

Stable Graves' hyperthyroidism was defined as no progression to ophthalmopathy during 18 months of follow-up. The hyperthyroidism patients were between 18 and 65 years old and newly diagnosed, with a disease duration of less than 2 months. The study excluded patients with uncontrolled infections, other autoimmune diseases, pregnancy or lactation. Clinical symptoms, serum thyroxine and TRAb, thyroid ultrasound, and orbital computed tomography formed the basis for the diagnoses. PBMCs were separated from 10 ml of fresh peripheral blood using Ficoll-Paque density gradient centrifugation. Total RNA was extracted using Trizol reagent, and RNA quality was assessed on an Agilent 2100 Bioanalyzer. The sample taken for sequencing was blood. This TCR was sampled from a woman aged 18-29 years with Graves' hyperthyroidism.

The CDR3 reads CASSQTGFYNSPLHF. The bases are TGTGCCAGCAGCCAAACAGGGTTCTATAATTCACCCCTCCACTTT. The receptor chain draws on TRBV14 and TRBJ1-6; TRBD1 might be the D gene, on 6 matching bases. V is pared back by 2 bases and J by 3 bases, with 8 bases lying between the germline termini. In the germline V gene, CDR1 corresponds to SGHDN and CDR2 to FVKESK. The CDR3 has 15 amino acids, counting the end cysteine and phenylalanine. This entry keeps only the CDR3 DNA: 45 bases, framed from base 1. Beyond the CDR3, the reference TRBV14 and TRBJ1-6 genes provide the residues; the full variable domain reads: EAGVTQFPSHSVIEKGQTVTLRCDPISGHDNLYWYRRVMGKEIKFLLHFVKESKQDESGMPNNRFLAERTGGTYSTLKVQPAELEDSGVYFCASSQTGFYNSPLHFGNGTRLTVT.